Each of the 25 T cell receptor beta chains below was sequenced from the same sample in a study of blood T cell repertoires in COVID-19. This table comes from immunoSEQ multiplex PCR, and its TCRdb copy is limited to in-frame clones, with some not included. The sample gives around 250,000 clones, around four fifths of which show up once; about 2% is in the top ten. Material: peripheral blood. The receptor set was obtained from a man aged 25-40 years who had recovered from COVID-19.

The chain employs TRBV7-8 and TRBJ2-3; TRBD2 is a possible D gene (6 bases). The CDR3 runs to 16 residues. CDR1 is SGHVS, CDR2 FQNEAQ, per germline. V was clipped by 1 base and J by 2 bases, with 13 bases between them. The chain's CDR3 is CASSLGGGAFTDTQYF. The DNA of the CDR3 is TGTGCCAGCAGCTTAGGTGGAGGGGCTTTCACAGATACGCAGTATTTT.

The chain recombines TRBV6-4 with TRBJ2-1; D might be TRBD2 (6 bases). V lost 3 bases to trimming and J lost 6 bases, with 15 bases between them. The germline V gene encodes CDR1 MRHNA and CDR2 SNTAGT. CDR3 length: 15 amino acids. The CDR3 DNA follows: TGTGCCAGCAGTGAGCAACGGGGAGGATTCAATGAGCAGTTCTTC. Translation gives CASSEQRGGFNEQFF.

The chain combines TRBV6-5 with TRBJ1-6, with D unresolved. V lost 3 bases, J lost 5 bases, and 11 bases lay in between. The CDR3 sequence is 15 residues long. The germline V gene encodes CDR1 MNHEY and CDR2 SVGAGI. CDR3 in DNA: TGTGCCAGCAGTTATTATCCGGTGAATAATTCACCCCTCCACTTT. This sequence encodes CASSYYPVNNSPLHF.

This chain connects TRBV10-3 to TRBJ2-1; TRBD1 is a possible D gene (5 bases). Trimming pared 7 bases from V and 5 bases from J, leaving 9 bases between. There are 12 residues in the CDR3. Germline assignment: CDR1 ENHRY and CDR2 SYGVKD. Here the CDR3 reads CAIMGPNNEQFF. The CDR3, as DNA: TGTGCCATCATGGGGCCTAACAATGAGCAGTTCTTC.

The J gene is TRBJ1-5, the V gene TRBV6-5, with a weak D call TRBD1 (5 bases). CDR3 length: 13 amino acids. Germline CDR1 and CDR2: MNHEY and SVGAGI. V dropped 4 bases and J dropped 7 bases, with 11 bases sitting between them. The CDR3 bases are TGTGCCAGCAGTTCTTCAGGGAACCAGCCCCAGCATTTT. As protein: CASSSSGNQPQHF.

The J gene is TRBJ1-5, the V gene TRBV2; D call uncertain. The CDR3 covers 15 residues. The germline gives CDR1 SNHLY, CDR2 FYNNEI. With 6 bases removed from V and 6 bases from J, the gap between germline ends came to 18 bases. CDR3 coding DNA: TGTGCCAGCAGCCCTCAGGCGGCCCGGGGTCAGCCCCAGCATTTT. This encodes CASSPQAARGQPQHF.

CDR3 sequence (DNA): TGTGCCAGCAGCCAACTTAATCTCGGGGGGGCATCCACAGATACGCAGTATTTT. Its protein is CASSQLNLGGASTDTQYF. The chain employs TRBV4-2 and TRBJ2-3; TRBD2 agrees at 8 bases. V lost 2 bases, J lost 2 bases, and 12 bases stayed unmatched. CDR1 LGHNA and CDR2 YNFKEQ come from the germline V gene. CDR3 length: 18 amino acids.

The count of this clone is one. V is TRBV6-6 and J is TRBJ2-2; D not resolved. From germline, CDR1 is MNHNY and CDR2 SVGAGI (reference sequence). V shed 7 bases and J shed 5 bases, with 14 bases lying between them. CDR3 size: 14 residues. CDR3 in DNA: TGTGCCAGCAAACAGTTGAAGGTTACCGGGGAGCTGTTTTTT. Translating it yields CASKQLKVTGELFF.

This chain connects TRBV11-2 to TRBJ1-1, with D unclear. The germline gives CDR1 SGHAT, CDR2 FQNNGV. The CDR3 spans 14 residues. V dropped 3 bases and J dropped 12 bases, with 20 bases sitting between them. The CDR3 DNA sequence: TGTGCCAGCAGCTTCAACCCGTCTAATCCTCGATCTTTCTTT. Its protein is CASSFNPSNPRSFF.

This clone was counted a few times. The V call is TRBV4-1, the J call TRBJ2-3; a weak D match, TRBD2 (6 bases). Germline V lookup: CDR1 MGHRA, CDR2 YSYEKL. The ends were cut back, 5 bases at V and 0 bases at J, with 12 bases in the middle. This CDR3 is 15 amino acids long. The CDR3 sequence is CASSIRDSSTDTQYF. The CDR3 DNA is TGCGCCAGCAGCATCCGGGACTCAAGCACAGATACGCAGTATTTT.

DNA for the CDR3: TGTGCCAGCAGCCAAGATCAAGACTACACAGATACGCAGTATTTT. Protein sequence: CASSQDQDYTDTQYF. The V gene is TRBV3-1 (or the pseudogene TRBV3-2), the J gene TRBJ2-3; TRBD2 is a possible D gene (5 bases). Germline CDR1 reads LGHDT; CDR2 reads YNNKEL (reference sequence). Trimming took off 0 bases at V and 2 bases at J, with 9 bases between the two ends. The CDR3 loop spans 15 amino acids.

The chain couples TRBV3-1 (or the pseudogene TRBV3-2) to TRBJ2-3, with TRBD2 matching 8 bases. Germline V gene sequence: CDR1 LGHDT, CDR2 YNNKEL (reference sequence). The ends lost 7 bases at V and 7 bases at J; junction bases unmatched: 7. The CDR3 totals 13 residues. CDR3 protein: CASTSGGLYTQYF. CDR3 sequence (DNA): TGTGCCAGCACGAGCGGGGGTTTATATACGCAGTATTTT.

V is TRBV7-9 and J is TRBJ2-6; 8 positions match TRBD1. With 3 bases clipped from V and 4 bases from J, the junction kept 8 bases outside the gene matches. Germline V CDR1 and CDR2: SEHNR, FQNEAQ (reference sequence). This CDR3 is 17 amino acids long. In DNA form, the CDR3 reads TGTGCCAGCAGCTTGGGACAGGCGGGCCTGGGGGCCAACGTCCTGACTTTC. Residues: CASSLGQAGLGANVLTF.

The chain links TRBV11-1 to TRBJ2-3; 7 bases are a match to TRBD1. The CDR3 has 16 residues. The V segment lost 5 bases and the J segment 6 bases; nucleotides outside the gene matches: 14. Germline CDR1 and CDR2: SGHAT and FQDESV (reference sequence). CDR3 region: CASSPETGLESDTQYF. The CDR3 coding sequence is TGTGCCAGCAGCCCCGAGACAGGGTTGGAGAGTGATACGCAGTATTTT.

The chain joins TRBV5-1 to TRBJ2-1, with 7 nucleotides matching TRBD2. Germline values: CDR1 SGHRS, CDR2 YFSETQ. J gave up 6 bases and V 4 bases, and 7 bases lay outside the gene matches. This CDR3 spans 14 amino acids. The CDR3 region is CASSRGRDGNEQFF. The CDR3 region has the DNA TGCGCCAGCAGCAGAGGGAGGGACGGCAATGAGCAGTTCTTC.

The chain carries TRBV28 and TRBJ2-1; tentative D call: TRBD2 (5 bases). The CDR3 length is 15 residues. Germline loops: CDR1 MDHEN, CDR2 SYDVKM. Trimming took 11 bases from V and 2 from J, leaving 19 bases between them. CDR3 in amino acids: CACENRRPAYNEQFF. The CDR3 DNA is TGTGCCTGCGAGAATAGGAGGCCAGCCTACAATGAGCAGTTCTTC.

The chain joins TRBV5-6 to TRBJ2-3; D possibly corresponds to TRBD2 (6 bases). CDR1 is SGHDT, CDR2 YYEEEE, per germline. V lost 1 base and J lost 8, with 20 bases in between. The CDR3 loop spans 16 amino acids. The CDR3, as DNA: TGTGCCAGCAGCTTGTTATCGGGAGACCCAAGCGCTACGCAGTATTTT. It yields the protein CASSLLSGDPSATQYF.

The rearrangement uses TRBV11-2 and TRBJ1-5, with D possibly TRBD1 on 5 matching bases. V was pared by 2 bases and J by 2 bases, with 10 bases between. Germline V CDR1 and CDR2: SGHAT, FQNNGV. The CDR3 contains 15 residues. This chain's CDR3 is CASSLQGLGNQPQHF. For the CDR3, the DNA is TGTGCCAGCAGCTTACAGGGTCTGGGCAATCAGCCCCAGCATTTT.

This clone has only one observation. The genes are TRBV3-1 (or the pseudogene TRBV3-2) and TRBJ2-3; tentatively, D is TRBD2 (7 bases). Germline V gives CDR1 LGHDT, CDR2 YNNKEL (reference sequence). V gave up 3 bases and J gave up 0 bases, with 16 bases separating them. The CDR3 extends over 17 amino acids. CDR3 nucleotides: TGTGCCAGCAGCCATTCGGGGGGCCCCCGTAGCACAGATACGCAGTATTTT. As protein: CASSHSGGPRSTDTQYF.

This chain joins TRBV18 and TRBJ2-1; 8 bases are a match to TRBD2. This CDR3 has 20 residues. CDR1 KGHSH and CDR2 LQKENI come from the germline V gene. V trimming: 0 bases; J trimming: 7 bases; junction bases outside the gene matches: 20. The CDR3 DNA reads as TGTGCCAGCTCACCACCTATACTAGCGAGGCGGGGGGCCAAAGGAAATGAGCAGTTCTTC. Its translation: CASSPPILARRGAKGNEQFF.

This clone was picked up a small number of times. This rearrangement joins TRBV5-5 to TRBJ2-3, with 8 bases that match TRBD2. Germline-derived CDR1 and CDR2 are SGHKS and YYEKEE (reference sequence). V was pared by 1 base and J by 5 bases, with 3 bases of the junction left unmatched. CDR3 size: 14 residues. CDR3 sequence: CASSLQAGEDTQYF. The CDR3 nucleotides are TGTGCCAGCAGCTTGCAAGCGGGGGAAGATACGCAGTATTTT.

The chain recombines TRBV10-1 with TRBJ2-3, with D perhaps TRBD2 (5 bases). The CDR3 covers 13 residues. Between the trimmed V and J ends, which lost 2 bases and 4 bases, there was a span of 7 bases. The germline gives CDR1 WNHNN, CDR2 SYGVQD (reference sequence). As DNA, the CDR3 is TGCGCCAGCAGTGAGGCTAGCTCAGATACGCAGTATTTT. Translating gives CASSEASSDTQYF.

This clone was seen once. The chain combines TRBV5-1 with TRBJ2-7, with D perhaps TRBD2 (6 bases). The germline V gene encodes CDR1 SGHRS and CDR2 YFSETQ. The CDR3 is 14 residues long. V was pared by 3 bases and J by 0 bases, with 10 bases between. The CDR3 nucleotides are TGCGCCAGCAGCTCCTCCGGGAGCTCCTACGAGCAGTACTTC. Residues: CASSSSGSSYEQYF.

This clone was seen a handful of times. The gene calls are TRBV6-5 and TRBJ2-1; 7 nucleotides align to TRBD2. Germline CDR1 reads MNHEY; CDR2 reads SVGAGI. The V segment lost 9 bases and the J segment 6 bases; nucleotides outside the gene matches: 11. The CDR3 consists of 14 residues. As DNA, the CDR3 is TGTGCCAGTGAACACGGACTAGAGGGCAATGAGCAGTTCTTC. Translation gives CASEHGLEGNEQFF.

This clone has at least ten counts. The chain couples TRBV5-1 to TRBJ1-1; 9 bases fit TRBD1. V gave up 9 bases and J gave up 0 bases; unmatched junction bases: 6. This CDR3 is built from 14 residues. Germline V CDR1 and CDR2: SGHRS, YFSETQ. The CDR3 region has the DNA TGCGCCACACGAGGACAGGGGATGAACACTGAAGCTTTCTTT. This encodes CATRGQGMNTEAFF. The whole variable domain, filled in from reference TRBV5-1 and TRBJ1-1, reads KAGVTQTPRYLIKTRGQQVTLSCSPISGHRSVSWYQQTPGQGLQFLFEYFSETQRNKGNFPGRFSGRQFSNSRSEMNVSTLELGDSALYLCATRGQGMNTEAFFGQGTRLTVV.